The rows below give T cell receptor beta chains drawn from one sample of a study of T cells after yellow fever vaccination. TCRdb re-derived calls from the 5' RACE reads in MiXCR, one entry per CDR3 protein. Here the sample spans hundreds of thousands of distinct CDR3 sequences, roughly 14% being singletons. Sequences were derived from PBMCs, sampled on the day of the yellow fever booster vaccination. The receptors were sampled from a man in his thirties or forties who received the YFV17D yellow fever vaccine. Each CDR3 is given without its conserved first and last residue. Fields, in order: V gene, CDR3 protein.

V gene: TRBV3-1
CDR3 protein: ASSHSGGNQPQH

V gene: TRBV12-3/TRBV12-4
CDR3 protein: TSSLRTQIGLPKETQY

V gene: TRBV29-1
CDR3 protein: SVSGTSDTYNEQF

V gene: TRBV20-1
CDR3 protein: SARVLGDTEAF

V gene: TRBV15
CDR3 protein: ATSRVYEGFGTQY

V gene: TRBV11-2
CDR3 protein: ASSDGDRTSGWTYEQY

V gene: TRBV29-1
CDR3 protein: SVEETGGGRLEPQH

V gene: TRBV9
CDR3 protein: ASSVADVGGSEAF

V gene: TRBV23-1
CDR3 protein: ASSRHEQF

V gene: TRBV19
CDR3 protein: ASKPRVYNNEQF

V gene: TRBV5-1
CDR3 protein: ASSPSESTDTQY

V gene: TRBV7-9
CDR3 protein: ASSPGTGSGDEQF

V gene: TRBV7-6
CDR3 protein: ASSLHTTNEKLF

V gene: TRBV2
CDR3 protein: ASSEAPRGVYKNIQY

V gene: TRBV30
CDR3 protein: AWLGTSSSYNSPLH

V gene: TRBV10-3
CDR3 protein: AISAGTDNEQF

V gene: TRBV10-2
CDR3 protein: ASSEPRAGGETQY

V gene: TRBV20-1
CDR3 protein: SAYRVHNVDTQY

V gene: TRBV6-5
CDR3 protein: ASSYRRLGGTDTQY

V gene: TRBV19
CDR3 protein: ASSLWDSRGTDTQY

V gene: TRBV20-1
CDR3 protein: SARNWAKTDTQY

V gene: TRBV11-2
CDR3 protein: ASSSRPTSYEQY

V gene: TRBV24-1
CDR3 protein: ATSDLAGAYNEQF

V gene: TRBV9
CDR3 protein: ASTRESSYNEQF

V gene: TRBV7-3
CDR3 protein: ASSLLASGRGEQF

V gene: TRBV7-7
CDR3 protein: ASSLEFGQGARNEQF

V gene: TRBV10-3
CDR3 protein: AISSDRGRGGYT

V gene: TRBV18
CDR3 protein: ASSLISTDTQY

V gene: TRBV9
CDR3 protein: ASSVTSRSSYNEQF

V gene: TRBV6-6
CDR3 protein: ASRSRRTDTQY

V gene: TRBV5-1
CDR3 protein: ASSFSGEGNEQF

V gene: TRBV4-3
CDR3 protein: ASSPNARGSEQY

V gene: TRBV10-1
CDR3 protein: ASSDEGPYNEQF

V gene: TRBV29-1
CDR3 protein: SVEDHRLAETDTQY

V gene: TRBV27
CDR3 protein: ATPGDRDRNSYEQY

V gene: TRBV4-3
CDR3 protein: ASSLGDRTGELF

V gene: TRBV28
CDR3 protein: ASSFFGTVKETQY

V gene: TRBV20-1
CDR3 protein: SARDLSVGPTKNIQY

V gene: TRBV6-1
CDR3 protein: ASSGDRGRAEQY

V gene: TRBV5-4
CDR3 protein: ASRGGIGGSNQPQH

V gene: TRBV20-1
CDR3 protein: SAHRPAPYNEQF

V gene: TRBV6-2/TRBV6-3
CDR3 protein: ASGLQGNEQF

V gene: TRBV11-2
CDR3 protein: ASSLEPGQGAYTQY

V gene: TRBV27
CDR3 protein: ASSLRGSPEAF

V gene: TRBV6-2/TRBV6-3
CDR3 protein: ASSYAAGAGQPQH

V gene: TRBV7-2
CDR3 protein: ASSVTSSYTGELF

V gene: TRBV5-1
CDR3 protein: ASSDQGWNTGELF

V gene: TRBV12-3/TRBV12-4
CDR3 protein: ASSQVSYEKLF

V gene: TRBV12-3/TRBV12-4
CDR3 protein: ASSDRDTSGNEQF

V gene: TRBV9
CDR3 protein: ASSVARVGSDTQY

V gene: TRBV5-1
CDR3 protein: ASSFAGGPREKLF

V gene: TRBV10-3
CDR3 protein: ATRVNSGTSPPNEQF

V gene: TRBV10-3
CDR3 protein: AIRGGSDNEQF